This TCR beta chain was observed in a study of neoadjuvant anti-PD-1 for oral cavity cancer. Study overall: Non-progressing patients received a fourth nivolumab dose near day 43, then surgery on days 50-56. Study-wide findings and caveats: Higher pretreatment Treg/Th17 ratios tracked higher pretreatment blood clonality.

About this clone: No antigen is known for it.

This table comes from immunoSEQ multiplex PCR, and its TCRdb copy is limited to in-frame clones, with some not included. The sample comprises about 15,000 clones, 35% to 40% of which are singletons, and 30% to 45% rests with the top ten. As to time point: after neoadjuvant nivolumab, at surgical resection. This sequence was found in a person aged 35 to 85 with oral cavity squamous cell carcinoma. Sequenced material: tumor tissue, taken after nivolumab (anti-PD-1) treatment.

CDR3 nucleotide sequence: TGTGCCAGCAGTGGATCCTATGGACGCGCACCCCTCCACTTT. Amino acids: CASSGSYGRAPLHF. The chain carries TRBV25-1 and TRBJ1-6; D is undetermined. Germline CDR1 MGHDK, CDR2 SYGVNS. V was trimmed by 4 bases and J by 11 bases, leaving 15 bases between them. The CDR3 has 14 residues.